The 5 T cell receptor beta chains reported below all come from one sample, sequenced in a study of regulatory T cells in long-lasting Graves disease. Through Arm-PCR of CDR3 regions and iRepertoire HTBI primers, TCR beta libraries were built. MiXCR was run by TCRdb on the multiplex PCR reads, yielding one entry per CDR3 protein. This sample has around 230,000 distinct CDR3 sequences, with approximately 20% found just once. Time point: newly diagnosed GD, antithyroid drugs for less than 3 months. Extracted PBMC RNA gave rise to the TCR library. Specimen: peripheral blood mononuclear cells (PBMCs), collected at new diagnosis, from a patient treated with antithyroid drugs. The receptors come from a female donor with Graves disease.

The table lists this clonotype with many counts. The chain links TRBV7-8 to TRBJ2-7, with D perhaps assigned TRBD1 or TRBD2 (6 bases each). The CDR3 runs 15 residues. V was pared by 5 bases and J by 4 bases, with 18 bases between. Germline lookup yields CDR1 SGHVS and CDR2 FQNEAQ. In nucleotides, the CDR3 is TGTGCCAGCAGCCGCCTGGAGGGGACACGATACGAGCAGTACTTC. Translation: CASSRLEGTRYEQYF.

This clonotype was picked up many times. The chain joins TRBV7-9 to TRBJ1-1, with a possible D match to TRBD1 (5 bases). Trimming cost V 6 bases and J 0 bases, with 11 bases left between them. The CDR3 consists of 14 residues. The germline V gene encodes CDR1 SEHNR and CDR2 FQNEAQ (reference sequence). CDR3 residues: CASRGPRVNTEAFF. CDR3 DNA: TGTGCCAGCAGGGGGCCGAGAGTGAACACTGAAGCTTTCTTT.

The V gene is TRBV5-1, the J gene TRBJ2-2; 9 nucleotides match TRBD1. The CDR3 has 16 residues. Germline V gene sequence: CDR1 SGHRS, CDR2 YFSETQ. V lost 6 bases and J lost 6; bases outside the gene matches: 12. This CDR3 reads CASNPDGTGLSGELFF. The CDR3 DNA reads TGCGCCAGCAACCCCGACGGGACAGGGTTGTCCGGGGAGCTGTTTTTT.

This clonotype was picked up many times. The CDR3 nucleotides are TGTGCCAGCCTGGGGGCGGTCAGAGATGAGCAGTTCTTC. Translation gives CASLGAVRDEQFF. The V and J genes are TRBV28 and TRBJ2-1, with D possibly being TRBD1 (6 bases). The CDR3 loop spans 13 amino acids. Germline CDR1 MDHEN, CDR2 SYDVKM. Between the trimmed V and J ends, which lost 8 bases and 8 bases, there was a span of 16 bases.

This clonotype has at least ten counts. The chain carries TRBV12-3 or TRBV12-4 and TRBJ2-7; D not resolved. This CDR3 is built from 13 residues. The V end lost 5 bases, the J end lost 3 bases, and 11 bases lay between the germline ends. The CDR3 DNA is TGTGCCAGCAGTCCCAGGCAGGACTACGAGCAGTACTTC. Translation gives CASSPRQDYEQYF.